These 3 T cell receptor beta chains originate from one sample sequenced in a study of early stage breast cancer tumors. Here immunoSEQ multiplex PCR was the method, and the copy in TCRdb shows in-frame clones only, minus some. Among around 53,000 clones, 75% to 95% were seen once, and the ten largest hold about 5%. The sequenced sample consisted of blood. Receptor source: a person between 65 and 79 years old with breast cancer.

The chain recombines TRBV5-4 with TRBJ1-1; the D gene is possibly TRBD1 (6 bases). The length of the CDR3 is 14 residues. Looked up from germline, CDR1 is SGHNT and CDR2 is YYREEE (reference sequence). V dropped 4 bases and J dropped 3 bases, with 13 bases sitting between them. CDR3 DNA: TGTGCCAGCAGCCCCTCCCAGGGGCACACTGAAGCTTTCTTT. Translating gives CASSPSQGHTEAFF. Using reference TRBV5-4 and TRBJ1-1 for the parts outside the CDR3, the full variable domain is ETGVTQSPTHLIKTRGQQVTLRCSSQSGHNTVSWYQQALGQGPQFIFQYYREEENGRGNFPPRFSGLQFPNYSSELNVNALELDDSALYLCASSPSQGHTEAFFGQGTRLTVV.

The rearrangement joins TRBV5-1 to TRBJ2-7; 9 nucleotides match TRBD2. Germline V gene data show CDR1 as SGHRS and CDR2 as YFSETQ. This CDR3 is 15 amino acids long. J gave up 8 bases and V 0 bases, and 9 bases lay outside the gene matches. In DNA, the CDR3 is TGCGCCAGCAGCTTGGCCGGTAGCGGGAGTTCGCAGCAGTACTTC. Encoded protein: CASSLAGSGSSQQYF.

V gene TRBV6-6 combines with J gene TRBJ1-5, with D perhaps TRBD1 (5 bases). Trimming removed 7 bases from V and 4 bases from J, with 17 bases in between. The CDR3 runs to 15 residues. Germline CDR1 and CDR2: MNHNY and SVGAGI (reference sequence). The CDR3 region is CASIPSGGRNQPQHF. The CDR3 bases are TGTGCCAGCATCCCTTCGGGGGGACGGAATCAGCCCCAGCATTTT.